The clone carrying this T cell receptor beta chain came up a few times. The source of the sample is a study of blood T cells in healthy people across ages. Trimming took off 5 bases at V and 1 base at J, with 10 bases between the two ends. The CDR3 has 14 amino acids. Next came a second PCR, run for about 7 to 12 cycles, which used a sample-barcoded 5' primer along with a J-beta primer mix. In TCRdb, the 5' RACE reads were re-called with MiXCR into one record per CDR3 protein. The sample includes 1,500,000 or so distinct CDR3 sequences, 59% of them seen just once. The gene calls are TRBV12-3 or TRBV12-4 and TRBJ2-3; D unclear. The sequenced sample was blood. This sequence was found in a man younger than 30 in good health. CDR3: CASSTIKGTDTQYF. CDR3 nucleotides: TGTGCCAGCAGTACCATAAAGGGCACAGATACGCAGTATTTT.